The next 25 T cell receptor beta chains were all read from a single sample in a study of T-cell memory formation after mild COVID-19. Via MiXCR, TCRdb re-called the 5' RACE reads, giving one row per CDR3 protein. The sample includes fewer than 300,000 distinct CDR3 sequences, over 15% seen only once; the top ten take roughly 23%. Sequences were obtained from PBMCs or a T cell subset sorted from them (not recorded which). The receptors derive from a man between 18 and 35 years old who had mild COVID-19 (a few samples of this study predate the infection). Cell type and time point are not known.

A few counts support this clonotype. V usage is TRBV6-2 or TRBV6-3 and J usage is TRBJ1-2; TRBD1 aligns across 8 bases. CDR3 length: 20 residues. J was trimmed by 0 bases and V by 0 bases; bases with no gene match: 15. The germline V gene encodes CDR1 MNHEY and CDR2 SVGEGT. CDR3 sequence reads: CASSYSKGGQVKGANYGYTF. CDR3 DNA sequence: TGTGCCAGCAGTTACTCGAAGGGGGGACAGGTCAAAGGAGCTAACTATGGCTACACCTTC.

This CDR3 reads CSARVGTPLGYTF. CDR3 in DNA: TGCAGTGCTAGAGTGGGGACCCCCCTGGGCTACACCTTC. The rearrangement joins TRBV20-1 to TRBJ1-2; D is possibly TRBD1 (5 bases). The ends were cut back, 1 base at V and 8 bases at J, with 14 bases in the middle. Germline V gives CDR1 DFQATT, CDR2 SNEGSKA (reference sequence). The CDR3 spans 13 residues.

J is TRBJ2-1 and V is TRBV4-1; D may be TRBD1 or TRBD2 (6 bases each). Trimming stripped 8 bases from V and 5 bases from J, with 19 bases between. This CDR3 contains 15 residues. The germline V gene encodes CDR1 MGHRA and CDR2 YSYEKL. The CDR3: CASALFGGPDNEQFF. CDR3 in DNA: TGCGCCAGCGCCCTTTTCGGGGGCCCTGACAATGAGCAGTTCTTC.

A few counts support this clonotype. The rearrangement joins TRBV5-1 to TRBJ2-7, with D perhaps TRBD2 (5 bases). In germline, CDR1 is SGHRS, CDR2 YFSETQ. Between the trimmed V and J ends, which lost 4 bases and 5 bases, there was a span of 19 bases. The CDR3 sequence is 15 residues long. CDR3 DNA sequence: TGCGCCAGCAGCCCCCGGCCCGACTACGTGAACGAGCAGTACGTC. Translated, it gives CASSPRPDYVNEQYV.

The chain is built from TRBV7-2 and TRBJ2-3, with TRBD2 identical over 7 bases. The V segment lost 3 bases and the J segment 5 bases; nucleotides outside the gene matches: 2. This CDR3 has 13 residues. From germline, CDR1 is SGHTA and CDR2 FQGNSA. The CDR3 DNA is TGTGCCAGCAGCTTCCTAGCGGAAGATACGCAGTATTTT. Translating it yields CASSFLAEDTQYF.

At least ten counts were recorded for this clonotype. The chain is built from TRBV12-3 or TRBV12-4 and TRBJ2-5, with D tentatively TRBD2 (5 bases). Trimming removed 6 bases from V and 5 bases from J, with 13 bases in between. The CDR3 length is 13 residues. The CDR3 DNA reads as TGTGCCAGCAGCCTGGGAGAGTGGGAGACCCAGTACTTC. Residues: CASSLGEWETQYF.

This clonotype has a single count. The genes are TRBV12-5 and TRBJ2-2; TRBD1 matches 9 bases. Unmatched junction bases numbered 10, after V lost 3 bases and J lost 8 bases. Per germline, CDR1 LGHNT and CDR2 FRNRAP. The CDR3 has 16 residues. The CDR3 coding sequence is TGTGCTAGTGGTTTATGGACAGGGGCCGCCCCGGGGGAGCTGTTTTTT. Translated: CASGLWTGAAPGELFF.

This clonotype is a singleton in its sample. The chain links TRBV18 to TRBJ2-1; 10 bases agree with TRBD1. CDR3 size: 14 residues. The junction had 8 bases not matched to a gene; V was cut back by 5 bases and J by 10 bases. Germline V lookup: CDR1 KGHSH, CDR2 LQKENI. CDR3 protein: CASSAGQGGREQFF. The DNA of the CDR3 is TGTGCCAGCTCAGCAGGACAGGGGGGACGGGAGCAGTTCTTC.

J is TRBJ1-1 and V is TRBV4-1; 9 bases match TRBD1. V lost 1 base, J lost 0 bases, and 6 bases stayed unmatched. The CDR3 extends over 17 amino acids. CDR1 is MGHRA, CDR2 YSYEKL, per germline. The CDR3 is CASSQVYRTGVNTEAFF. In DNA, the CDR3 is TGCGCCAGCAGCCAAGTCTATCGGACAGGGGTGAACACTGAAGCTTTCTTT.

This clonotype was counted between two and nine times. This chain uses TRBV3-1 with TRBJ2-5; tentatively, D is TRBD1 (6 bases). Trimming cost V 1 base and J 0 bases, with 9 bases left between them. This CDR3 is 15 amino acids long. Looked up from germline, CDR1 is LGHDT and CDR2 is YNNKEL (reference sequence). CDR3 sequence reads: CASSQGSGDQETQYF. The CDR3 DNA reads as TGTGCCAGCAGCCAAGGTTCAGGGGACCAAGAGACCCAGTACTTC.

This clonotype came up many times. The chain recombines TRBV20-1 with TRBJ2-1; 9 bases match TRBD1. Germline V gene sequence: CDR1 DFQATT, CDR2 SNEGSKA (reference sequence). The junction had 10 bases not matched to a gene; V was cut back by 6 bases and J by 4 bases. The CDR3 has 15 amino acids. The CDR3 nucleotides are TGCAGTGCCATTGACCGGGACAGGGATTACAATGAGCAGTTCTTC. It encodes CSAIDRDRDYNEQFF.

The chain uses TRBV4-1 and TRBJ2-5; D unclear. Germline loops: CDR1 MGHRA, CDR2 YSYEKL. The CDR3 extends over 12 amino acids. Trimming took 0 bases from V and 5 from J, leaving 4 bases between them. In DNA form, the CDR3 reads TGCGCCAGCAGCCAAGATTGGGAGACCCAGTACTTC. Amino acid sequence: CASSQDWETQYF.

The table lists this clonotype with a few counts. The chain joins TRBV4-1 to TRBJ2-3; 10 nucleotides agree with TRBD2. Germline-derived CDR1 and CDR2 are MGHRA and YSYEKL. The CDR3 contains 15 residues. V gave up 0 bases and J gave up 8 bases; unmatched junction bases: 5. The CDR3 bases are TGCGCCAGCAGCCAAGATCGGGGACTAGCGCCTACGCAGTATTTT. Its protein product is CASSQDRGLAPTQYF.

The chain is built from TRBV7-9 and TRBJ1-6; tentative D call: TRBD1 (5 bases). From germline, CDR1 is SEHNR and CDR2 FQNEAQ (reference sequence). Trimming took off 8 bases at V and 7 bases at J, with 15 bases between the two ends. There are 14 residues in the CDR3. As DNA, the CDR3 is TGTGCCAGCGCCTGGGGGACGGGAAATTCACCCCTCCACTTT. It yields the protein CASAWGTGNSPLHF.

CDR3 bases: TGTGCCACCAGCAGAGGGGGTGGTGCGGATACGCAGTATTTT. It translates to CATSRGGGADTQYF. J is TRBJ2-3 and V is TRBV15; D gene unclear. Germline V gene lookup returns CDR1 LNHNV and CDR2 YYDKDF (reference sequence). With 1 base removed from V and 6 bases from J, the gap between germline ends came to 11 bases. The CDR3 sequence is 14 residues long.

The V gene is TRBV7-9, the J gene TRBJ2-3; weak D call: TRBD2 (5 bases). The germline CDR1 and CDR2 sequences are SEHNR and FQNEAQ (reference sequence). V gave up 0 bases and J gave up 4 bases, with 11 bases separating them. The CDR3 contains 15 residues. As DNA, the CDR3 is TGTGCCAGCAGCTTAGCTGCGGGTGGGTCAGATACGCAGTATTTT. It specifies CASSLAAGGSDTQYF.

Only a few counts were recorded for this clonotype. V is TRBV7-2 and J is TRBJ1-1; 8 bases are a match to TRBD1. Trimming at V came to 3 bases and at J to 4 bases, leaving 4 bases not matched to a gene. This CDR3 comprises 14 residues. Germline lookup yields CDR1 SGHTA and CDR2 FQGNSA. The CDR3 nucleotides are TGTGCCAGCAGCTTGACAGGGGACGGCACTGAAGCTTTCTTT. The encoded protein is CASSLTGDGTEAFF.

CDR3 region: CAISEPGEGAFF. In DNA form, the CDR3 reads TGTGCCATCAGTGAACCGGGGGAAGGAGCTTTCTTT. This chain connects TRBV10-3 to TRBJ1-1, with a tentative D call TRBD1 (5 bases). Germline CDR1 is ENHRY and CDR2 is SYGVKD. This CDR3 comprises 12 residues. V was shortened by 3 bases and J by 10 bases, with 12 bases between the two germline ends.

This clonotype came up a few times. The V call is TRBV13, the J call TRBJ2-7; D is possibly TRBD2 (5 bases). Germline loops: CDR1 PRHDT, CDR2 FYEKMQ (reference sequence). V was cut by 2 bases and J by 7 bases, with 9 bases left in between. This CDR3 has 12 amino acids. The CDR3 nucleotides are TGTGCCAGCAGCTTACCCCCGGGGGAGCAGTACTTC. Amino acids: CASSLPPGEQYF.

V is TRBV7-8 and J is TRBJ1-5; 12 nucleotides line up with TRBD1. The J segment lost 6 bases and the V segment lost 10 bases, leaving 10 bases of the junction unmatched. This CDR3 is 15 amino acids long. The V gene's germline CDR1 is SGHVS and CDR2 FQNEAQ. The CDR3 nucleotides read TGTGCCACGGGACAGGGGGCGTCTCTAGGTCAGCCCCAGCATTTT. It is translated as CATGQGASLGQPQHF.

The chain couples TRBV12-3 or TRBV12-4 to TRBJ1-1; D gene uncertain. The length of the CDR3 is 15 residues. Trimming shortened V by 3 bases and J by 0 bases, and 11 bases separated the two germline ends. In nucleotides, the CDR3 is TGTGCCAGCAGTTTCTCGGCAGGCATGAACACTGAAGCTTTCTTT. This sequence encodes CASSFSAGMNTEAFF.

This clonotype turned up a few times. The chain couples TRBV4-1 to TRBJ2-7; D not resolved. CDR1 is MGHRA and CDR2 is YSYEKL in the germline V gene. V lost 0 bases and J 4 bases, leaving 7 bases between the germline ends. The CDR3 covers 13 residues. DNA for the CDR3: TGCGCCAGCAGCCAAGACAGATTATACGAGCAGTACGTC. Protein: CASSQDRLYEQYV.

The chain recombines TRBV20-1 with TRBJ1-5, with no clear D. With 2 bases removed from V and 4 bases from J, the gap between germline ends came to 9 bases. The CDR3 has 13 residues. Germline V gene lookup returns CDR1 DFQATT and CDR2 SNEGSKA (reference sequence). In DNA form, the CDR3 reads TGCAGTGCTAGACCCGGGCCAAATCAGCCCCAGCATTTT. Translation gives CSARPGPNQPQHF.

This clonotype was counted between two and nine times. The CDR3 protein is CSARLLVGYNEQFF. As DNA, the CDR3 is TGCAGTGCTAGGTTACTAGTCGGCTACAATGAGCAGTTCTTC. J is TRBJ2-1 and V is TRBV20-1, with a weak D call TRBD2 (5 bases). This CDR3 spans 14 amino acids. Germline V CDR1 and CDR2: DFQATT, SNEGSKA (reference sequence). V lost 3 bases to trimming and J lost 3 bases, with 12 bases between them.

There are many counts of this clonotype. The genes are TRBV10-3 and TRBJ2-5, with a possible D match to TRBD1 (5 bases). This CDR3 comprises 12 residues. Germline loops: CDR1 ENHRY, CDR2 SYGVKD. Trimming took off 6 bases at V and 2 bases at J, with 7 bases between the two ends. CDR3 nucleotide sequence: TGTGCCATCAGGGACAAACAAGAGACCCAGTACTTC. Translated, it gives CAIRDKQETQYF.